These 19 T cell receptor beta chains came from one sample sequenced in a study of OX40 agonist ivuxolimab in advanced cancers. Sequenced by immunoSEQ multiplex PCR; TCRdb stores in-frame clones only, minus some. The sample contains under 100,000 clones, more than 80% of which appear only once. This material consisted of CD4+ or CD8+ T cells sorted from blood, taken in a trial of the OX40 agonist ivuxolimab. All receptors derive from an adult with an advanced solid tumor such as melanoma, head and neck, liver or kidney cancer.

The gene calls are TRBV9 and TRBJ2-1; D remains unclear. The CDR3 runs to 12 residues. V lost 4 bases to trimming and J lost 4 bases, with 6 bases between them. CDR1 is SGDLS and CDR2 is YYNGEE in the germline V gene. CDR3 bases: TGTGCCAGCAGCTTACGATACAATGAGCAGTTCTTC. It translates to CASSLRYNEQFF.

This chain uses TRBV19 with TRBJ2-5; 9 bases match TRBD1. V dropped 4 bases and J dropped 5; count of bases not matched to a gene: 8. From germline, CDR1 is LNHDA and CDR2 SQIVND (reference sequence). The CDR3 is 15 residues long. The CDR3 sequence: CASSREDRGGETQYF. CDR3 bases: TGTGCCAGTAGTAGAGAGGACAGGGGAGGGGAGACCCAGTACTTC.

The chain carries TRBV28 and TRBJ2-7; D possibly corresponds to TRBD2 (6 bases). The V end lost 3 bases, the J end lost 3 bases, and 15 bases lay between the germline ends. This CDR3 contains 15 residues. Germline V gene lookup returns CDR1 MDHEN and CDR2 SYDVKM. The DNA of the CDR3 is TGTGCCAGCAGTTTTGGGAACTGGGGAGGCTACGAGCAGTACTTC. This translates into CASSFGNWGGYEQYF. Complete variable domain (other parts from reference TRBV28 and TRBJ2-7): DVKVTQSSRYLVKRTGEKVFLECVQDMDHENMFWYRQDPGLGLRLIYFSYDVKMKEKGDIPEGYSVSREKKERFSLILESASTNQTSMYLCASSFGNWGGYEQYFGPGTRLTVT.

V is TRBV7-9 and J is TRBJ2-7; tentative D call: TRBD1 (6 bases). Trimming removed 5 bases from V and 1 base from J, with 15 bases in between. The CDR3 length is 15 residues. Looked up from germline, CDR1 is SEHNR and CDR2 is FQNEAQ (reference sequence). CDR3 coding DNA: TGTGCCAGCAGCCTACAGGGTGGGGGTTCCTACGAGCAGTACTTC. Translating it yields CASSLQGGGSYEQYF.

The genes are TRBV7-2 and TRBJ1-2; D is ambiguous. The CDR3 runs 14 residues. In germline, CDR1 is SGHTA, CDR2 FQGNSA. V was pared by 1 base and J by 5 bases, with 11 bases between. The CDR3, as DNA: TGTGCCAGCAGCTTAGTAGCAGGACCTTATGGCTACACCTTC. It codes for CASSLVAGPYGYTF.

V and J are TRBV28 and TRBJ2-7; 9 positions match TRBD1. Germline CDR1 and CDR2: MDHEN and SYDVKM. J lost 2 bases, V lost 3 bases, and 8 bases had no gene match. This CDR3 has 16 amino acids. The CDR3 DNA follows: TGTGCCAGCAGTTTGCGGTTAGGGACAGGGACCTACGAGCAGTACTTC. Protein product: CASSLRLGTGTYEQYF.

For the CDR3, the DNA is TGTGCCAGCAGTTCAGTGACAGGCGGAGGGGTCATTCAGTACTTC. Amino acids: CASSSVTGGGVIQYF. This chain uses TRBV28 with TRBJ2-4; D possibly matches TRBD1 or TRBD2 (6 bases each). Trimming stripped 4 bases from V and 9 bases from J, with 19 bases between. There are 15 residues in the CDR3. The V gene's germline CDR1 is MDHEN and CDR2 SYDVKM.

On this clone itself: One end of the junction is discordant with germline, which a read error may explain. V usage is TRBV30 and J usage is TRBJ2-7; 7 bases match TRBD1. This CDR3 contains 12 residues. The V gene's germline CDR1 is GTSNPN and CDR2 SVGIG (reference sequence). The DNA of the CDR3 is TGTGCCTGGAGTGTAAAGGACGACAGGGCCGTATTC. This gives the protein CAWSVKDDRAVF.

This clone appeared a few times. This chain links TRBV6-5 with TRBJ1-6; the D gene is possibly TRBD1 (6 bases). The CDR3 covers 13 residues. The germline V gene encodes CDR1 MNHEY and CDR2 SVGAGI. V was shortened by 6 bases and J by 10 bases, with 13 bases between the two germline ends. The CDR3 region has the DNA TGTGCCAGCAGGGACAGATTAGGGTCACCCCTCCACTTT. Translation: CASRDRLGSPLHF.

About this clone: Compared with germline, one end of the junction differs, possibly owing to a read error. The chain is built from TRBV2 and TRBJ2-2; TRBD1 matches at 7 bases. Germline CDR1 reads SNHLY; CDR2 reads FYNNEI. The CDR3 sequence is 15 residues long. The CDR3 spells CAGTPGTAQTGELFF. The DNA of the CDR3 is TGCGCCGGCACCCCCGGGACAGCCCAGACCGGGGAGCTGTTTTTT.

The chain couples TRBV5-6 to TRBJ1-6, with 8 bases that match TRBD1. With 2 bases clipped from V and 7 bases from J, the junction kept 5 bases outside the gene matches. The CDR3 extends over 15 amino acids. Germline CDR1 reads SGHDT; CDR2 reads YYEEEE. The CDR3 sequence is CASSFEDRANSPLHF. CDR3 in DNA: TGTGCCAGCAGCTTTGAGGACAGGGCGAATTCACCCCTCCACTTT.

The V and J genes are TRBV4-3 and TRBJ2-3, with 9 positions matching TRBD2. The ends lost 5 bases at V and 3 bases at J; junction bases unmatched: 12. This CDR3 is built from 17 residues. The V gene's germline CDR1 is LGHNA and CDR2 YSLEER. CDR3 sequence reads: CASSGSGSLFPTDTQYF. CDR3 in DNA: TGCGCCAGCAGCGGTAGCGGGAGTTTGTTCCCGACAGATACGCAGTATTTT.

V and J are TRBV5-6 and TRBJ1-1; the D is unclear. The V gene lost 2 bases and the J gene lost 0 bases, with 8 bases spanning the gap. CDR3 length: 14 residues. Germline V CDR1 and CDR2: SGHDT, YYEEEE. CDR3: CASSFFPLNTEAFF. CDR3 coding DNA: TGTGCCAGCAGCTTCTTCCCGTTGAACACTGAAGCTTTCTTT.

This clone was counted a few times. The V and J genes are TRBV5-6 and TRBJ2-3, with a weak D call TRBD2 (5 bases). V was shortened by 5 bases and J by 2 bases, with 12 bases between the two germline ends. In germline, CDR1 is SGHDT, CDR2 YYEEEE. CDR3 length: 14 amino acids. The CDR3 DNA reads TGTGCCAGCAGGGCGGCTCGGGACACAGATACGCAGTATTTT. Translation: CASRAARDTDTQYF. Together with reference TRBV5-6 and TRBJ2-3, the CDR3 gives the full variable domain: DAGVTQSPTHLIKTRGQQVTLRCSPKSGHDTVSWYQQALGQGPQFIFQYYEEEERQRGNFPDRFSGHQFPNYSSELNVNALLLGDSALYLCASRAARDTDTQYFGPGTRLTVL.

The rearrangement uses TRBV9 and TRBJ2-7; no clear D gene. Germline CDR1 SGDLS, CDR2 YYNGEE. V lost 5 bases, J lost 6 bases, and 12 bases lay in between. The CDR3 is 12 residues long. CDR3 region: CASSSSSIEQYF. The DNA for the CDR3 is TGTGCCAGCAGTTCCTCGTCTATCGAGCAGTACTTC.

The gene calls are TRBV5-1 and TRBJ1-3, with 7 bases identical to TRBD1. V lost 5 bases and J lost 3; bases outside the gene matches: 5. The germline gives CDR1 SGHRS, CDR2 YFSETQ. This CDR3 region has 14 residues. Here the CDR3 reads CASRNTGVGNTIYF. CDR3 DNA sequence: TGCGCCAGCAGAAACACAGGGGTTGGAAACACCATATATTTT.

Only one count was recorded for this clone. In nucleotides, the CDR3 is TGCGCCAGCAGCTTGGGGGAACAAATGGCGCAGTACTTC. Translated: CASSLGEQMAQYF. The chain couples TRBV5-1 to TRBJ2-7, with D hard to call. The CDR3 is 13 residues long. Germline CDR1 is SGHRS and CDR2 is YFSETQ. V lost 0 bases, J lost 9 bases, and 13 bases lay in between. Variable domain in full (rest from reference TRBV5-1 and TRBJ2-7): KAGVTQTPRYLIKTRGQQVTLSCSPISGHRSVSWYQQTPGQGLQFLFEYFSETQRNKGNFPGRFSGRQFSNSRSEMNVSTLELGDSALYLCASSLGEQMAQYFGPGTRLTVT.

The chain couples TRBV28 to TRBJ2-2; the match to TRBD2 covers 8 bases. Germline trimming cut 3 bases from V and 7 bases from J; bases unmatched to any gene: 7. The CDR3 totals 15 residues. CDR1 MDHEN and CDR2 SYDVKM come from the germline V gene. In DNA, the CDR3 is TGTGCCAGCAGTTTGCGGGCGGGGGGCCACGGGGAGCTGTTTTTT. Translated: CASSLRAGGHGELFF.

The J gene is TRBJ2-7, the V gene TRBV11-1, with TRBD2 as a possible D gene (5 bases). Germline V lookup: CDR1 SGHAT, CDR2 FQDESV (reference sequence). Trimming left V 3 bases short and J 2 bases short, with 11 bases between. The length of the CDR3 is 14 residues. CDR3 amino acids: CASSLRAYPYEQYF. The CDR3 DNA reads TGTGCCAGCAGCTTGAGGGCGTACCCCTACGAGCAGTACTTC.